A selection of T cell receptor beta chains follows, all from one sample in a study of blood T cells in healthy people across ages. TCRdb re-called the 5' RACE reads through MiXCR, storing one row per CDR3 protein. The sample gives roughly 2 million distinct CDR3 sequences, around half of which show up once; roughly 2% is in the top ten. Sequenced input: blood. Receptors were obtained from a woman aged 40 to 50 in good health. CDR3s include the opening cysteine and the closing phenylalanine or tryptophan. The D gene is left open where the match is weak. Size is omitted from some rows. Given values are once, few, many or a class for expanded clones.

clone_size j_call v_call d_call cdr3_nt cdr3_aa
- TRBJ1-2 TRBV6-1 TRBD1 TGTGCCAGCATTCGGGGACAGGGATTGCGTGGCTACACCTTC CASIRGQGLRGYTF
once TRBJ1-2 TRBV10-3 - TGTGCCATCACTTCGGGGATCGGCTATGGCTACACCTTC CAITSGIGYGYTF
- TRBJ2-1 TRBV7-9 TRBD1 TGTGCCAGCAGCTCCCTCCGGGGACAGGTCTACAATGAGCAGTTCTTC CASSSLRGQVYNEQFF
- TRBJ1-2 TRBV14 - TGTGCCAGCAGCCAGGGAACAGGGACCCACTATGGCTACACCTTC CASSQGTGTHYGYTF
many TRBJ2-1 TRBV5-1 - TGTGCCAGCAGCTTAGCTAGCTTTGAGCAGTTCTTC CASSLASFEQFF
- TRBJ2-7 TRBV28 - TGTGCCAGCGCCTCGCCTGTGGCAGGGTCTTCCTACGAGCAGTACTTC CASASPVAGSSYEQYF
few TRBJ1-5 TRBV27 - TGTGCCAGCAGTCCTGACTTAAATCAGCCCCAGCATTTT CASSPDLNQPQHF
- TRBJ2-7 TRBV28 TRBD1 TGTGCCAGCAGTTCCGCCGGGACAGGGTTCCAATACGAGCAGTACTTC CASSSAGTGFQYEQYF
- TRBJ2-5 TRBV25-1 TRBD1 TGTGCCAGCAGTGCAACCCCAACTGGGACAGGGGGAGAGACCCAGTACTTC CASSATPTGTGGETQYF
- TRBJ2-7 TRBV20-1 - TGCAGACCTCCCGGGCCCTACAATGAGCAGTACTTC CRPPGPYNEQYF
- TRBJ1-5 TRBV2 TRBD1 TGTGCCAGCAGTGTACAGGGGTACAATCAGCCCCAGCATTTT CASSVQGYNQPQHF
- TRBJ2-1 TRBV9 TRBD2 TGTGCCAGCAGTTCGTTGGCGGGGGGCTCGGAGGGGCGCTACAATGAGCAGTTCTTC CASSSLAGGSEGRYNEQFF
- TRBJ2-5 TRBV4-2 - TGTGCCAGCAGCCAAGGGGATACGGGATGGGGAGAAGAGACCCAGTACTTC CASSQGDTGWGEETQYF
few TRBJ2-3 TRBV12-3/TRBV12-4 - TGTGCCAGCAGTTTAGCCGGTGGAGGGGGGGCATCAGATACGCAGTATTTT CASSLAGGGGASDTQYF
- TRBJ2-7 TRBV3-1 - TGTGCCAGCAGCCACAGGGCAGGGAACTACGAGCAGTACTTC CASSHRAGNYEQYF
few TRBJ2-7 TRBV20-1 - TGCAGTGCAACTTCCCAGGGGCGCGTGTACGAGCAGTACTTC CSATSQGRVYEQYF
once TRBJ2-3 TRBV6-5 TRBD2 TGTGCCAGCAGTTACCAGGGACTAGCGGCGGATACGCAGTATTTT CASSYQGLAADTQYF
- TRBJ1-6 TRBV25-1 TRBD1 TGTGCCAGCAGTGGGGACAGGGACGATTCACCCCTCCACTTT CASSGDRDDSPLHF
- TRBJ1-2 TRBV5-1 - TGCGCCAGCAGCTTGGTTTCGGACAGAACCTATGGCTACACCTTC CASSLVSDRTYGYTF
- TRBJ2-3 TRBV7-6 TRBD1 TGTGCCAGCAGCTTTGGGACAGGCCCCACAGATACGCAGTATTTT CASSFGTGPTDTQYF
few TRBJ2-1 TRBV5-6 - TGTGCCAGCAGCGACCAGGGCAATGAGCAGTTCTTC CASSDQGNEQFF
- TRBJ2-3 TRBV7-9 - TGTGCCAGCAGCTTCGGGGGGCCACAAGCCACAGATACGCAGTATTTT CASSFGGPQATDTQYF
- TRBJ2-1 TRBV7-2 TRBD2 TGTGCCAGCACACTCGTAGGGACTAGCGGGGGAAATGAGCAGTTCTTC CASTLVGTSGGNEQFF
few TRBJ1-6 TRBV4-2 - TGTGCCAGCAGCCAAGATGTACCCTCCGGGACATATAATTCACCCCTCCACTTT CASSQDVPSGTYNSPLHF
- TRBJ2-1 TRBV9 TRBD1 TGTGCCAGCAGCATAGGACAGGGGTCCCAAGAGACCCAGTTCTTC CASSIGQGSQETQFF
- TRBJ2-5 TRBV27 - TGTGCCAGCAGTTTTTTCTCTAGCTTAGAGACCCAGTACTTC CASSFFSSLETQYF
- TRBJ2-3 TRBV4-1 - TGCGCCAGCAGCCAAGATTTCGGGGGTAGCACAGATACGCAGTATTTT CASSQDFGGSTDTQYF
- TRBJ2-3 TRBV5-1 TRBD2 TGCGCCAGCAGCCTCTCGACTAGCCCAGATACGCAGTATTTT CASSLSTSPDTQYF
- TRBJ2-6 TRBV6-1 - TGTGCCAGCAGTGATTCGGGCGTACCGTCTGGGGCCAACGTCCTGACTTTC CASSDSGVPSGANVLTF
- TRBJ2-4 TRBV27 - TGTGCCAGCAGTAAGGGGAGCTGTGCCAAAAACATTCAGTACTTC CASSKGSCAKNIQYF
- TRBJ2-1 TRBV7-8 - TGTGCCAGCAGTTGTGACGTATACAATGAGCAGTTCTTC CASSCDVYNEQFF
- TRBJ2-6 TRBV19 TRBD1 TGTGCCAGTAGTAAGGGACAGCAATCTGGGGCCAACGTCCTGACTTTC CASSKGQQSGANVLTF
many TRBJ2-1 TRBV7-2 - TGTGCCAGCGGACGGGACCTTTCCTACAATGAGCAGTTCTTC CASGRDLSYNEQFF
few TRBJ2-5 TRBV20-1 TRBD2 TGCAGTGCTAGAGATTCCACTAGCGGGGGCCAAGAGACCCAGTACTTC CSARDSTSGGQETQYF
- TRBJ1-2 TRBV10-3 - TGTGCCATCAGACCCGGGACTGCAAACTATGGCTACACCTTC CAIRPGTANYGYTF
- TRBJ2-3 TRBV20-1 - TGCAGTGCTAACCTGGCGCGGTCCCTTACAGATACGCAGTATTTT CSANLARSLTDTQYF
- TRBJ2-1 TRBV20-1 - TGCAGTGCTAGAGGTGAACAGGGATACAATGAGCAGTTCTTC CSARGEQGYNEQFF
once TRBJ2-1 TRBV29-1 - TGCAGCGCTGATGGTGCCTGGGGTTACAATGAGCAGTTCTTC CSADGAWGYNEQFF
- TRBJ2-7 TRBV20-1 TRBD1 TGCAGCGACAACAGGGGGCGGAAGGAGCAGTACTTC CSDNRGRKEQYF
- TRBJ2-6 TRBV9 - TGTACCAGCAGCGTACATCTCTCTGGGGCCAACGTCCTGACTTTC CTSSVHLSGANVLTF
- TRBJ2-3 TRBV7-2 TRBD2 TGTGCCAGCAGCTTAGTGGAGCTAGCGGGGGGACCCGATACGCAGTATTTT CASSLVELAGGPDTQYF
few TRBJ2-3 TRBV12-3/TRBV12-4 - TGTGCCAGCACTCGGGGGCCCCGGGGCACAGATACGCAGTATTTT CASTRGPRGTDTQYF